This T cell receptor beta chain was obtained from a study of response to subunit inactivated influenza vaccine. This clonotype was picked up a small number of times. The antigen is not known. TCRdb passed the RT-PCR reads through MiXCR, listing each CDR3 protein once. Of 150,000 to 200,000 distinct CDR3 sequences in the sample, under 13% were seen once. Findings and limits, study-wide: Authors suggested each seasonal flu vaccination may recruit only limited numbers of new T cells.

Germline V gives CDR1 SGHVS, CDR2 FQNEAQ. The CDR3 totals 16 residues. V lost 0 bases and J 2 bases, leaving 14 bases between the germline ends. The sample consisted of non-naive T cells sorted from PBMCs, taken about 40 days after vaccination. V usage is TRBV7-8 and J usage is TRBJ2-7; D perhaps matches TRBD1 (6 bases). The TCR sequence derives from a man aged 45-60 years who received an inactivated influenza vaccine. CDR3: CASSLAGGYRAYEQYF. The DNA for the CDR3 is TGTGCCAGCAGCTTAGCGGGCGGCTACAGGGCCTACGAGCAGTACTTC.